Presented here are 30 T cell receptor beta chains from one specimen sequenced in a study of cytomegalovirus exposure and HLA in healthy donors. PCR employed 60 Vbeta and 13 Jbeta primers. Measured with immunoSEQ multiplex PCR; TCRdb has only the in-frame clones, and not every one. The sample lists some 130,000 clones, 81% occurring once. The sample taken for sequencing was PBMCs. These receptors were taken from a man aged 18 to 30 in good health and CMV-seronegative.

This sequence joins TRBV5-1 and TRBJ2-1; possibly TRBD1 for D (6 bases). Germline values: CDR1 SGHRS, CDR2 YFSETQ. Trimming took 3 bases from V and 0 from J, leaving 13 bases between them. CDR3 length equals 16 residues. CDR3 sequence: CASSSFTGSSYNEQFF. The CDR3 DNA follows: TGCGCCAGCAGCTCCTTTACAGGGAGCTCCTACAATGAGCAGTTCTTC.

CDR3 amino acids: CASSQVGRAMTGELFF. DNA of the CDR3: TGCGCCAGCAGCCAAGTCGGCAGGGCGATGACCGGGGAGCTGTTTTTT. This chain joins TRBV4-1 and TRBJ2-2; possible D gene TRBD1, 5 bases. Germline CDR1 MGHRA, CDR2 YSYEKL. The CDR3 runs to 16 residues. Trimming left V 1 base short and J 5 bases short, with 14 bases between.

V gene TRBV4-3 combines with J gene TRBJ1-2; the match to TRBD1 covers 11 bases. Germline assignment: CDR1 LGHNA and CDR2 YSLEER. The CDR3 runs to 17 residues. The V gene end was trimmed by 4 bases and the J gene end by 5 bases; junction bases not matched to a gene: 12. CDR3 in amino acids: CASSPGTGTGGGYGYTF. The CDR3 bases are TGCGCCAGCAGCCCAGGTACCGGGACAGGGGGTGGGTATGGCTACACCTTC.

The CDR3, as DNA: TGTGCCAGCAGCCCCCAGGGGGTGGGAAACACCATATATTTT. Translated, it gives CASSPQGVGNTIYF. V gene TRBV9 combines with J gene TRBJ1-3; 7 bases map to TRBD1. The CDR3 runs 14 residues. V was clipped by 4 bases and J by 4 bases; unmatched bases: 5. Germline V gene data show CDR1 as SGDLS and CDR2 as YYNGEE.

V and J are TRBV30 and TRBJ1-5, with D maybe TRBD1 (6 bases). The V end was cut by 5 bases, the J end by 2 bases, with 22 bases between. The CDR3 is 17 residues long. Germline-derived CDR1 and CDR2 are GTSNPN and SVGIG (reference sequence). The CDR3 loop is CAWGHRESFGGNQPQHF. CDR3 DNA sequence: TGTGCCTGGGGCCACAGGGAGAGTTTTGGAGGCAATCAGCCCCAGCATTTT.

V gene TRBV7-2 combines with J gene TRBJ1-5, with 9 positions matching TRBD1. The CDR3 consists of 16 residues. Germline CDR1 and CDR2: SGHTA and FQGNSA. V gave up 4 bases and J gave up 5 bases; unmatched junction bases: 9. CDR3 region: CASSSYATGGDQPQHF. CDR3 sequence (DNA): TGTGCCAGCAGCTCATACGCTACAGGGGGCGATCAGCCCCAGCATTTT.

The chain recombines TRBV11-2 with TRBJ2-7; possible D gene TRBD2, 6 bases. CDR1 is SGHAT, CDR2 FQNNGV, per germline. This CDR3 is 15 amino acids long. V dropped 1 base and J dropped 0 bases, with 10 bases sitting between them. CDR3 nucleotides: TGTGCCAGCAGCTTAGGCGGGGCTAGCTCCTACGAGCAGTACTTC. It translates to CASSLGGASSYEQYF.

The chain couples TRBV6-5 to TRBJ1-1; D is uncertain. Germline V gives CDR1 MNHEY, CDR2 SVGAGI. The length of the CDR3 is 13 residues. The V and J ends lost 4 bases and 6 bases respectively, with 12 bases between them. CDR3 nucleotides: TGTGCCAGCAGTTTGCGGCTTCTGGCTGAAGCTTTCTTT. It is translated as CASSLRLLAEAFF.

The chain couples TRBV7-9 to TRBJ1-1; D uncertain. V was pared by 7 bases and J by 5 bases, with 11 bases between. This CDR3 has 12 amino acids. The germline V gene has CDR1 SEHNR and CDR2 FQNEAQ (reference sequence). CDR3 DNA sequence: TGTGCCAGCACTCCGCCCCGGACTGAAGCTTTCTTT. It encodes CASTPPRTEAFF. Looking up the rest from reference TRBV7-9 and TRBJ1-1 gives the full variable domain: DTGVSQNPRHKITKRGQNVTFRCDPISEHNRLYWYRQTLGQGPEFLTYFQNEAQLEKSRLLSDRFSAERPKGSFSTLEIQRTEQGDSAMYLCASTPPRTEAFFGQGTRLTVV.

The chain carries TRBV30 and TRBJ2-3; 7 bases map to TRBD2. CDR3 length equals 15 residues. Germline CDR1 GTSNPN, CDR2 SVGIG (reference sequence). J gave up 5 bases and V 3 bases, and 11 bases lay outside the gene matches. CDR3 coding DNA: TGTGCCTGGAGCGAAGGCGCCTCGGGGGGAGATACGCAGTATTTT. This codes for CAWSEGASGGDTQYF.

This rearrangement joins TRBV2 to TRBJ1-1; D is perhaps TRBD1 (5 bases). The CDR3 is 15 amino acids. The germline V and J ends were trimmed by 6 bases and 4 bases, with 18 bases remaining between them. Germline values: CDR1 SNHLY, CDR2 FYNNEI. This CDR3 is CASSPYPAGGTEAFF. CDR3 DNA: TGTGCCAGCAGCCCCTACCCCGCGGGGGGCACTGAAGCTTTCTTT.

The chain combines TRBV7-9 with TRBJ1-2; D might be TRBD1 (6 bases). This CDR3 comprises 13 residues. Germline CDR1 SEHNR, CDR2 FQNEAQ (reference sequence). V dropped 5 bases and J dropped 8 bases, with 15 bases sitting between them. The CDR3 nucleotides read TGTGCCAGCAGCCCCCCAGGACAGTTCGGCTACACCTTC. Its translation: CASSPPGQFGYTF. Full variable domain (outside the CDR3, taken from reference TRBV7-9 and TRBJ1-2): DTGVSQNPRHKITKRGQNVTFRCDPISEHNRLYWYRQTLGQGPEFLTYFQNEAQLEKSRLLSDRFSAERPKGSFSTLEIQRTEQGDSAMYLCASSPPGQFGYTFGSGTRLTVV.

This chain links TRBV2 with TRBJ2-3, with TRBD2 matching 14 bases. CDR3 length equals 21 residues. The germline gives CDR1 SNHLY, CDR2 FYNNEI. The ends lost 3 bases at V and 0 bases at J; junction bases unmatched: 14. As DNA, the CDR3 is TGTGCCAGCAGTGACTCGGGACTAGCGGGGGCCCAGGCTCCTAGCACAGATACGCAGTATTTT. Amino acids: CASSDSGLAGAQAPSTDTQYF.

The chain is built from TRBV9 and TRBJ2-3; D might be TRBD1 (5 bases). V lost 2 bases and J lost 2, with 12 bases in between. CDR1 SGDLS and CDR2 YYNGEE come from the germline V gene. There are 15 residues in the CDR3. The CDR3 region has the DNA TGTGCCAGCAGCGTGGTAGACAGCGCCACAGATACGCAGTATTTT. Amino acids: CASSVVDSATDTQYF.

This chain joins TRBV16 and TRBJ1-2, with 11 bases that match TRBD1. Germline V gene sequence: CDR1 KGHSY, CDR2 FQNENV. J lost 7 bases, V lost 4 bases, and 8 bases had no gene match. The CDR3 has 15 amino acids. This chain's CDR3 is CASSRSGTGGGGYTF. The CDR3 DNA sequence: TGTGCCAGCAGCCGTTCAGGGACAGGGGGAGGTGGCTACACCTTC.

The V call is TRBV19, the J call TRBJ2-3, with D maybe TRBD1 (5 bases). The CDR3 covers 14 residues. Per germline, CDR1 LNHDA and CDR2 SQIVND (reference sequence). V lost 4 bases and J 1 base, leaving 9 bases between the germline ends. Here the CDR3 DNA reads TGTGCCAGTAGTACGGTACAGGGCACAGATACGCAGTATTTT. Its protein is CASSTVQGTDTQYF. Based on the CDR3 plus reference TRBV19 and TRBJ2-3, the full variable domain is DGGITQSPKYLFRKEGQNVTLSCEQNLNHDAMYWYRQDPGQGLRLIYYSQIVNDFQKGDIAEGYSVSREKKESFPLTVTSAQKNPTAFYLCASSTVQGTDTQYFGPGTRLTVL.

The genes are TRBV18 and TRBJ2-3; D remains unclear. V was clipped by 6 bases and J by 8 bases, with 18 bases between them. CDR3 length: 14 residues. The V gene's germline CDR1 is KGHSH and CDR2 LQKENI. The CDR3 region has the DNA TGTGCCAGCTCGACTGACCCGTCCCGACGTACGCAGTATTTT. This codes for CASSTDPSRRTQYF.

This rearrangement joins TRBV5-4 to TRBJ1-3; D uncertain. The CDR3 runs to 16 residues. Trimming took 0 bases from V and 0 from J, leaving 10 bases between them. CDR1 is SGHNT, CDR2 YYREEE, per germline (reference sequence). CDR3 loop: CASSLGGLSSGNTIYF. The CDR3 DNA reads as TGTGCCAGCAGCTTGGGCGGACTAAGCTCTGGAAACACCATATATTTT.

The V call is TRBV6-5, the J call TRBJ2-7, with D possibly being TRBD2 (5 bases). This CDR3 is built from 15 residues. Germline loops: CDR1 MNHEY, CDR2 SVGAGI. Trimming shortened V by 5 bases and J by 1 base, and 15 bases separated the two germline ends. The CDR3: CASSQGGRPSYEQYF. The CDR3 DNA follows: TGTGCCAGCAGTCAAGGAGGACGGCCGTCCTACGAGCAGTACTTC.

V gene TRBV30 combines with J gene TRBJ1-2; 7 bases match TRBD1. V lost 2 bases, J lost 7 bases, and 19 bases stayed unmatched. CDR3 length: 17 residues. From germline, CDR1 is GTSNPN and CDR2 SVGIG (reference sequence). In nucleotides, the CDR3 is TGTGCCTGGAGTCCGCGACAGGGACGACTTACCGGGTCTGGCTACACCTTC. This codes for CAWSPRQGRLTGSGYTF.

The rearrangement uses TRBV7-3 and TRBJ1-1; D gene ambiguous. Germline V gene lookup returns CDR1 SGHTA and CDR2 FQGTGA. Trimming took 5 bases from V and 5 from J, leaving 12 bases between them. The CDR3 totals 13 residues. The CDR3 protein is CASSPWRATEAFF. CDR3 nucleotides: TGTGCCAGCAGCCCCTGGAGGGCGACTGAAGCTTTCTTT. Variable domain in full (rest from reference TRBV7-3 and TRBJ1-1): GAGVSQTPSNKVTEKGKYVELRCDPISGHTALYWYRQSLGQGPEFLIYFQGTGAADDSGLPNDRFFAVRPEGSVSTLKIQRTERGDSAVYLCASSPWRATEAFFGQGTRLTVV.

In DNA, the CDR3 is TGTGCCAGCCGACCCCCGGGACAGATCTACGAGCAGTACTTC. It translates to CASRPPGQIYEQYF. This chain uses TRBV27 with TRBJ2-7, with 7 bases aligning to TRBD1. CDR1 is MNHEY, CDR2 SMNVEV, per germline (reference sequence). V shed 8 bases, J shed 3 bases, and the junction held 10 bases outside the gene matches. The CDR3 totals 14 residues.

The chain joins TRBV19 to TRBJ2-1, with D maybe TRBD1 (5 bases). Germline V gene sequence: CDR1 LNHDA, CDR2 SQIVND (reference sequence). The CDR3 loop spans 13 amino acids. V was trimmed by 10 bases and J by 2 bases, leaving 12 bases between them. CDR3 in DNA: TGTGCCACCGTGACAGACACCTACAATGAGCAGTTCTTC. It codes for CATVTDTYNEQFF.

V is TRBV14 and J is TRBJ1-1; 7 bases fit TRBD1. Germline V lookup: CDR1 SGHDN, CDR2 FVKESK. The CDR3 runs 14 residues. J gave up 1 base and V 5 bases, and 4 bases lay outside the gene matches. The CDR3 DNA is TGTGCCAGCAGCGTGGGGACAGCGAACACTGAAGCTTTCTTT. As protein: CASSVGTANTEAFF.

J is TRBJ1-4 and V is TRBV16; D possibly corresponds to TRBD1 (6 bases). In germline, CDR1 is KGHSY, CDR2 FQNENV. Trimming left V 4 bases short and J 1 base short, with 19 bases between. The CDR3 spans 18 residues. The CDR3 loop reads CASSPRVGGPGTNEKLFF. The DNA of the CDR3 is TGTGCCAGCAGCCCCCGGGTCGGGGGGCCGGGAACTAATGAAAAACTGTTTTTT.

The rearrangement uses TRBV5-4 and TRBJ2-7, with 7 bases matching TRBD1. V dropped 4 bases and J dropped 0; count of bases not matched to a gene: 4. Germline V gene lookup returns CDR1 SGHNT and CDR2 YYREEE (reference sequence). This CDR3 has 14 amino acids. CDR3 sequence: CASSKTGSSYEQYF. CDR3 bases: TGTGCCAGCAGCAAGACAGGGAGCTCCTACGAGCAGTACTTC.

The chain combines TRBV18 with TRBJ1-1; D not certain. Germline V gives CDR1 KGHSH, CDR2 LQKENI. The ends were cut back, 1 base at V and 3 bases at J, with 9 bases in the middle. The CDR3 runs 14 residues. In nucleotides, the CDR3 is TGTGCCAGCTCACCACTGGCTTTCGACACTGAAGCTTTCTTT. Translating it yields CASSPLAFDTEAFF.

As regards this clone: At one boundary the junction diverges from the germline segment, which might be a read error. This CDR3 reads CSARDQSSLDF. CDR3 DNA sequence: TGCAGTGCTAGAGATCAGTCGAGCCTAGACTTT. The chain carries TRBV20-1 and TRBJ1-6; no definite D call. Germline CDR1 reads DFQATT; CDR2 reads SNEGSKA (reference sequence). There are 11 residues in the CDR3.

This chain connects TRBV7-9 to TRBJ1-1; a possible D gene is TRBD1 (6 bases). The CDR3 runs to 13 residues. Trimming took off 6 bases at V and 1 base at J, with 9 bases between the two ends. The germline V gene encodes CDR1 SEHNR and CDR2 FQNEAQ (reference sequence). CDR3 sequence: CASRQTGNTEAFF. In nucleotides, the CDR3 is TGTGCCAGCAGGCAGACAGGGAACACTGAAGCTTTCTTT.

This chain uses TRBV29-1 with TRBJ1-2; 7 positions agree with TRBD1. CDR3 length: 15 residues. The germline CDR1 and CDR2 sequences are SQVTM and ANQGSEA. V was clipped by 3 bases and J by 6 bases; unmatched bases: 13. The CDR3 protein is CSVEATGRRWNGYTF. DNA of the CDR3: TGCAGCGTTGAGGCGACAGGGAGGAGGTGGAATGGCTACACCTTC.